A single sample is the source of the 22 T cell receptor beta chains below, sequenced in a study of T-cell reconstitution after alpha-beta-depleted transplantation in children. Unique molecular identifiers were used to barcode this TCRbeta library. TCRdb processed the PCR reads anew with MiXCR; each CDR3 protein has one entry. In the table there are around 800,000 distinct CDR3 sequences, around 17% of which are singletons. The specimen comprised PBMCs, mostly from graft donor cells, sampled 360 days after TCRalphabeta/CD19-depleted stem cell transplant. The receptors stem from a male patient younger than 18 who had a stem cell transplant for acute lymphoblastic leukemia, so the T cells may come from the graft donor.

This clonotype was picked up many times. V is TRBV27 and J is TRBJ2-2, with a possible D match to TRBD1 (7 bases). V was pared by 5 bases and J by 6 bases, with 22 bases between. Germline V gives CDR1 MNHEY, CDR2 SMNVEV (reference sequence). The CDR3 extends over 17 amino acids. CDR3 sequence (DNA): TGTGCCAGCAGTCCCTTCAGACAGGGAGGAGTACCCGGGGAGCTGTTTTTT. Translating gives CASSPFRQGGVPGELFF.

The chain couples TRBV24-1 to TRBJ2-1, with D unclear. V lost 1 base, J lost 8 bases, and 2 bases lay in between. The CDR3 contains 11 residues. CDR1 and CDR2 (germline): KGHDR, SFDVKD. This CDR3 reads CATSDFYEQFF. CDR3 nucleotides: TGTGCCACCAGTGATTTTTATGAGCAGTTCTTC.

This clonotype was counted a few times. The chain recombines TRBV20-1 with TRBJ2-3; 12 bases are shared with TRBD2. CDR1 is DFQATT, CDR2 SNEGSKA, per germline (reference sequence). With V trimmed by 2 bases and J by 3 bases, 9 bases remained unmatched. The length of the CDR3 is 17 residues. The CDR3 nucleotides are TGCAGTGCTAGAAAAAGTAGACTAGCGGGAGCAACAGATACGCAGTATTTT. Amino acids: CSARKSRLAGATDTQYF.

V is TRBV5-1 and J is TRBJ2-7, with TRBD1 identical over 7 bases. This CDR3 has 15 amino acids. Germline lookup yields CDR1 SGHRS and CDR2 YFSETQ. Trimming at V came to 4 bases and at J to 0 bases, leaving 7 bases not matched to a gene. CDR3 coding DNA: TGCGCCAGCAGCCCCGGACAGGTAAACTCCTACGAGCAGTACTTC. This gives the protein CASSPGQVNSYEQYF.

This sequence joins TRBV29-1 and TRBJ2-1; unclear D gene. Trimming removed 1 base at V and 2 bases at J, with 3 bases between. There are 12 residues in the CDR3. CDR1 and CDR2 from the germline V gene are SQVTM and ANQGSEA. The CDR3 spells CSVEAPYNEQFF. In DNA form, the CDR3 reads TGCAGCGTTGAAGCTCCCTACAATGAGCAGTTCTTC.

In its sample, this clonotype was seen a few times. The chain has TRBV3-1 and TRBJ1-4; D is undetermined. CDR1 and CDR2 from the germline V gene are LGHDT and YNNKEL (reference sequence). Trimming pared 1 base from V and 9 bases from J, leaving 3 bases between. The length of the CDR3 is 11 residues. The CDR3 sequence is CASSQGQKLFF. The CDR3 nucleotides read TGTGCCAGCAGCCAAGGGCAAAAACTGTTTTTT.

The rearrangement uses TRBV7-8 and TRBJ2-7; possibly TRBD1 for D (6 bases). The germline CDR1 and CDR2 sequences are SGHVS and FQNEAQ. Trimming took off 5 bases at V and 6 bases at J, with 11 bases between the two ends. The CDR3 spans 12 residues. This CDR3 reads CASSPNRAEQYF. CDR3 nucleotide sequence: TGTGCCAGCAGCCCAAACAGGGCCGAGCAGTACTTC.

V gene TRBV5-1 combines with J gene TRBJ2-5, with D possibly called TRBD1 or TRBD2 (5 bases each). CDR1 is SGHRS, CDR2 YFSETQ, per germline. This CDR3 contains 15 residues. The V end lost 0 bases, the J end lost 1 base, and 10 bases lay between the germline ends. CDR3 bases: TGCGCCAGCAGCTTGGCTTGGGGACGCCAAGAGACCCAGTACTTC. It codes for CASSLAWGRQETQYF.

This clonotype has more than one count but fewer than ten. This sequence joins TRBV3-1 and TRBJ2-2; 9 bases are shared with TRBD2. V shed 4 bases and J 6 bases; nucleotides not matched to a gene: 6. The CDR3 has 15 amino acids. From germline, CDR1 is LGHDT and CDR2 YNNKEL (reference sequence). The CDR3 here is CASSPRGTSSGELFF. The CDR3 DNA reads TGTGCCAGCAGCCCTCGCGGGACTAGCTCCGGGGAGCTGTTTTTT.

This chain links TRBV6-2 or TRBV6-3 with TRBJ2-5; D possibly corresponds to TRBD1 (8 bases). V lost 8 bases, J lost 7 bases, and 23 bases lay in between. The CDR3 sequence is 15 residues long. Germline assignment: CDR1 MNHEY and CDR2 SVGEGT. The CDR3 nucleotides are TGTGCCAGCGCCCAGGACAGGGAGGGAGGAGGGACCCAGTACTTC. Translating gives CASAQDREGGGTQYF.

The chain uses TRBV5-1 and TRBJ1-4, with TRBD1 matching 8 bases. Losses at the gene ends were 5 bases for V and 4 bases for J; bases not matched to a gene: 1. CDR1 and CDR2 (germline): SGHRS, YFSETQ. This CDR3 comprises 13 residues. CDR3 sequence reads: CASRTGVNEKLFF. CDR3 nucleotide sequence: TGCGCCAGCAGGACAGGGGTTAATGAAAAACTGTTTTTT.

This sequence joins TRBV30 and TRBJ1-1; D not certain. Germline CDR1 reads GTSNPN; CDR2 reads SVGIG (reference sequence). Trimming took 2 bases from V and 0 from J, leaving 16 bases between them. CDR3 size: 16 residues. The CDR3 region is CAWSSPGAVLNTEAFF. CDR3 DNA: TGTGCCTGGAGTTCTCCCGGTGCGGTACTGAACACTGAAGCTTTCTTT.

The chain uses TRBV25-1 and TRBJ2-5; TRBD1 matches at 8 bases. Germline-derived CDR1 and CDR2 are MGHDK and SYGVNS. V lost 10 bases to trimming and J lost 5 bases; unmatched junction nucleotides: 12. The CDR3 covers 14 residues. In DNA, the CDR3 is TGTGCCACCACCTGGACAGGGCGAGAGGAGACCCAGTACTTC. As protein: CATTWTGREETQYF.

This CDR3 reads CASSPTLWTSGVLQETQYF. DNA for the CDR3: TGTGCCAGCAGCCCGACCTTGTGGACTAGCGGGGTCCTCCAAGAGACCCAGTACTTC. This chain joins TRBV11-1 and TRBJ2-5, with TRBD2 matching 12 bases. The germline V gene encodes CDR1 SGHAT and CDR2 FQDESV (reference sequence). The CDR3 spans 19 residues. Trimming took 5 bases from V and 1 from J; bases not matched to a gene: 14.

This clonotype was picked up a small number of times. This rearrangement joins TRBV29-1 to TRBJ2-7, with a possible D match to TRBD1 (5 bases). V dropped 2 bases and J dropped 1 base, with 9 bases sitting between them. This CDR3 comprises 13 residues. CDR1 and CDR2 (germline): SQVTM, ANQGSEA. The DNA for the CDR3 is TGCAGCGTTGAAAGTCAGGGTTCCTACGAGCAGTACTTC. As protein: CSVESQGSYEQYF.

CDR3 coding DNA: TGTGCTAGTGGTTTGCGGACCCTAGCGGGTCCCTACAATGAGCAGTTCTTC. Translating it yields CASGLRTLAGPYNEQFF. The rearrangement joins TRBV12-5 to TRBJ2-1, with 8 bases lining up with TRBD2. V gave up 2 bases and J gave up 2 bases; unmatched junction bases: 8. Germline CDR1 is LGHNT and CDR2 is FRNRAP. CDR3 length: 17 residues.

J is TRBJ1-2 and V is TRBV20-1; no reliable D call. Germline V gives CDR1 DFQATT, CDR2 SNEGSKA (reference sequence). The V end was cut by 0 bases, the J end by 4 bases, with 15 bases between. CDR3 length: 15 amino acids. CDR3 coding DNA: TGCAGTGCTAGAGATACGGGAACATTAGCCTATGGCTACACCTTC. Protein product: CSARDTGTLAYGYTF.

This clonotype was seen more than once but under ten times. This rearrangement joins TRBV10-3 to TRBJ2-1; maybe TRBD1 (5 bases). Germline V gene sequence: CDR1 ENHRY, CDR2 SYGVKD. Trimming stripped 8 bases from V and 6 bases from J, with 17 bases between. The CDR3 contains 14 residues. The CDR3 DNA reads as TGTGCCATCGGGTCCCTAACAGGCCCCAATGAGCAGTTCTTC. This codes for CAIGSLTGPNEQFF.

This chain links TRBV2 with TRBJ2-2; no clear D. Trimming shortened V by 9 bases and J by 0 bases, and 11 bases separated the two germline ends. In germline, CDR1 is SNHLY, CDR2 FYNNEI. The CDR3 totals 14 residues. The CDR3 coding sequence is TGTGCCAGGGATCGGGCAGCGAACACCGGGGAGCTGTTTTTT. It translates to CARDRAANTGELFF.

Only a few counts were recorded for this clonotype. The CDR3 nucleotides read TGCGCCAGCAGTTTCCCGTTGCAGGGGGATCGAGAGACCCAGTACTTC. Amino acid sequence: CASSFPLQGDRETQYF. The J gene is TRBJ2-5, the V gene TRBV10-2; 7 bases agree with TRBD1. The CDR3 length is 16 residues. The V segment lost 5 bases and the J segment 4 bases; nucleotides outside the gene matches: 13. Germline CDR1 reads WSHSY; CDR2 reads SAAADI.

The genes are TRBV18 and TRBJ2-1; TRBD1 agrees at 8 bases. The CDR3 consists of 15 residues. From germline, CDR1 is KGHSH and CDR2 LQKENI. Trimming at V came to 2 bases and at J to 10 bases, leaving 10 bases not matched to a gene. The CDR3 DNA reads TGTGCCAGCTCACCAGCCGCAGGGGGCTTGGACGAGCAGTTCTTC. Its translation is CASSPAAGGLDEQFF.

The CDR3 here is CASSQEGRRISGNTIYF. In DNA form, the CDR3 reads TGCGCCAGCAGCCAAGAAGGAAGGAGGATCTCTGGAAACACCATATATTTT. V gene TRBV4-1 combines with J gene TRBJ1-3; no reliable D call. The CDR3 runs to 17 residues. Looked up from germline, CDR1 is MGHRA and CDR2 is YSYEKL. V lost 0 bases to trimming and J lost 0 bases, with 12 bases between them.